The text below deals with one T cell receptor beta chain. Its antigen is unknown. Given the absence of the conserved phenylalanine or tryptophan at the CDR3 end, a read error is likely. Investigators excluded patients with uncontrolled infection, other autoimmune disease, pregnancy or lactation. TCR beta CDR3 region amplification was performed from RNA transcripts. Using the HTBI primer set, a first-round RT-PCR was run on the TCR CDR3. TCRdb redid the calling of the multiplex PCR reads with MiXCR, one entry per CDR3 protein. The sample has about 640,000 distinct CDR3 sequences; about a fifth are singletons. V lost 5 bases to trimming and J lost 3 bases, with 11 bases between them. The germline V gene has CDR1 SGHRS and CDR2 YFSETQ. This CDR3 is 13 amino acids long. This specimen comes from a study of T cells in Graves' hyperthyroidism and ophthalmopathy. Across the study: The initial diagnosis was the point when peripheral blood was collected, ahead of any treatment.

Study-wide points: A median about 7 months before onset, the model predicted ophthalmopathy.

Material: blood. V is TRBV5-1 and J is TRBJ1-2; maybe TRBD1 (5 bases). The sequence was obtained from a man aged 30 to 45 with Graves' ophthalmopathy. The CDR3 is CASRPDSYYGYTL. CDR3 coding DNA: TGCGCCAGCAGGCCTGACAGCTACTATGGCTACACCCTC.